The subject of this entry is one TCR beta chain. What it binds is unknown. The entry originates in a study of T cell repertoires in cytomegalovirus infection. Whole-study findings and limits: The ex vivo response showed dominance by HLA-C-restricted CMV-specific TCR beta clonotypes.

TCRdb re-called the reads through MiXCR, storing one row per CDR3 protein. The sample yields hundreds of thousands of distinct CDR3 sequences, 35% seen once. Trimming stripped 3 bases from V and 6 bases from J, with 9 bases between. This CDR3 region has 11 residues. Germline V CDR1 and CDR2: DFQATT, SNEGSKA (reference sequence). This clonotype originated in a human donor in good health (CMV status not recorded). Some clones in this sample may be carry-over from other donors' samples. The rearrangement uses TRBV20-1 and TRBJ2-7; D remains ambiguous. Sequenced: PBMCs. The CDR3 loop is CSARTGREQYF. For the CDR3, the DNA is TGCAGTGCTAGGACCGGGCGCGAGCAGTACTTC.